This T cell receptor beta chain was retrieved from a study of T-cell memory formation after mild COVID-19. Study-wide findings and caveats: Among clones peaking at day 37 in the second wave, SARS-CoV-2 specificity remained unconfirmed. The pre-infection memory compartment contained some responding clones, suggesting cross-reactive memory joined.

TCR alpha and TCR beta cDNA libraries carrying sample barcodes and UMIs came from 5'RACE with constant-segment primers. Using its own MiXCR run on the 5' RACE reads, TCRdb lists one record per CDR3 protein. The sample shows 150,000 to 200,000 distinct CDR3 sequences, 14% of them seen only once. With regard to this clonotype: What it binds is not known.

CDR1 SGHDT and CDR2 YYEEEE come from the germline V gene. This CDR3 spans 14 amino acids. Trimming shortened V by 0 bases and J by 4 bases, and 10 bases separated the two germline ends. The chain employs TRBV5-6 and TRBJ1-2, with TRBD1 as a possible D gene (5 bases). Specimen: PBMCs or a T cell subset sorted from them (not recorded which). The receptor was isolated from an adult woman who had mild COVID-19 (a few samples of this study predate the infection). Cell type and time point are not known. Here the CDR3 reads CASSLGQSVYGYTF. As DNA, the CDR3 is TGTGCCAGCAGCTTGGGACAGAGCGTCTATGGCTACACCTTC. The full variable domain, with the rest looked up from reference TRBV5-6 and TRBJ1-2, is DAGVTQSPTHLIKTRGQQVTLRCSPKSGHDTVSWYQQALGQGPQFIFQYYEEEERQRGNFPDRFSGHQFPNYSSELNVNALLLGDSALYLCASSLGQSVYGYTFGSGTRLTVV.